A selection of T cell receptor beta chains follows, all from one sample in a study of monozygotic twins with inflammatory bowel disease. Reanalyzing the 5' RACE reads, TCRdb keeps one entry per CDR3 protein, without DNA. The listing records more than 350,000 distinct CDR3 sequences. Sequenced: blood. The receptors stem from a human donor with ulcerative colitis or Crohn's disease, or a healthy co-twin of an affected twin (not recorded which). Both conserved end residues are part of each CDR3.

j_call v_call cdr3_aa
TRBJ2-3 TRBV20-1 CSAGLAGASTDTQYF
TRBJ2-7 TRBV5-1 CASSLVPGEQYF
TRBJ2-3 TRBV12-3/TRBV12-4 CASSAVGGTDTQYF
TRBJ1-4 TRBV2 CASIFQPTGDEKLFF
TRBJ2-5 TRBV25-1 CASKGRLVETQYF
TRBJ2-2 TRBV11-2 CASSLSGGINTGELFF
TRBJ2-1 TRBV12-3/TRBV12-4 CASSLPPGNEQFF
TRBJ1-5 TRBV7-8 CASSLQGGFGNQPQHF
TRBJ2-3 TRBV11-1 CASSESSTDTQYF
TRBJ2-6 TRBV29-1 CSVVRGGSGANVLTF
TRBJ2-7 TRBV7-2 CASSLSSGVYEQYF
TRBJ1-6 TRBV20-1 CSAPDPIRVALSSYNSPLHF
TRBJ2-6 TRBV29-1 CSSPARMAPNSGANVLTF
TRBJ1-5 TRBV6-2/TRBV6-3 CASSYAGAGGPQHF
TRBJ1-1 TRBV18 CASSPQAGESTEAFF
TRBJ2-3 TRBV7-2 CASSSVRATTDTQYF
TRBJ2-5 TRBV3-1 CASSRTTGTSGEETQYF
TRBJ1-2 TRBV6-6 CASEQGVGYGYTF
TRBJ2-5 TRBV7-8 CASSLGWPGPQETQYF
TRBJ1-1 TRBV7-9 CASSLFGVNTEAFF
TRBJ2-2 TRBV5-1 CASSFPLSPGELFF
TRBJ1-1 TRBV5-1 CASSLGLALQNTEAFF
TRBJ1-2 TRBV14 CASSQDQGSYGYTF
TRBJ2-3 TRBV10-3 CAISEGKGAQIDTQYF
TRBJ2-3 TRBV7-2 CASSLAGGTLTSGRMRDTQYF
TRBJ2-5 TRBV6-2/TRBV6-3 CASRPVPGTIFEETQYF
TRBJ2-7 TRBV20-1 CSARDSLAGGREQYF
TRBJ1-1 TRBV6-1 CASTGQKNTEAFF
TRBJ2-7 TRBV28 CASSTLDYEQYF
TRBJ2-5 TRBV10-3 CAISEGARDPIDF
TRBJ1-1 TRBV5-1 CASSSTGVGSTEAFF
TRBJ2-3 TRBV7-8 CASSTGLAADTQYF
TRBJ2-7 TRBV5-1 CASSLRDRVSF
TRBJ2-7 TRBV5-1 CASSLVVEGTEQYF
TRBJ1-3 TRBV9 CASSVKASGNTIYF
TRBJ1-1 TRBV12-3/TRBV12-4 CASKKGNGGEAFF
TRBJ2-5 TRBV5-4 CASSFASVVETQYF
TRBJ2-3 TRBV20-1 CSAPRTGYSSTDTQYF
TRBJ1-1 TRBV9 CASSVAGMNTEAFF
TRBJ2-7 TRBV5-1 CASSFLGAETYEQYF